The 11 T cell receptor beta chains below come from one sample, sequenced in a study of blood T cell repertoires in COVID-19. The table came from immunoSEQ multiplex PCR; TCRdb's copy has only in-frame clones and leaves some out. The repertoire holds approximately 100,000 clones, with 70% to 90% as singletons. Sequencing input: PBMCs or T cells enriched from blood (not recorded which). The source of these receptors is a woman between 50 and 59 years old who had recovered from COVID-19.

The chain employs TRBV18 and TRBJ2-1; 7 positions match TRBD2. From germline, CDR1 is KGHSH and CDR2 LQKENI. The CDR3 has 17 amino acids. V shed 5 bases and J 2 bases; nucleotides not matched to a gene: 12. CDR3 sequence (DNA): TGTGCCAGCTCATTCTCAGCGGGGCTAGCCGCCTACAATGAGCAGTTCTTC. Encoded protein: CASSFSAGLAAYNEQFF.

In its sample, this clone was seen once. The V gene is TRBV5-1, the J gene TRBJ1-1, with D hard to call. The CDR3 has 12 residues. V lost 3 bases and J lost 1, with 4 bases in between. The germline V gene has CDR1 SGHRS and CDR2 YFSETQ. The CDR3 DNA is TGCGCCAGCAGCTCACAGAACACTGAAGCTTTCTTT. This gives the protein CASSSQNTEAFF.

CDR3 nucleotide sequence: TGTGCCAGCAGCTTCATGGGCGGGGCCTACGAGCAGTACTTC. Amino acid sequence: CASSFMGGAYEQYF. This chain joins TRBV11-2 and TRBJ2-7, with D perhaps matching TRBD2 (6 bases). Trimming pared 3 bases from V and 2 bases from J, leaving 11 bases between. The germline V gene encodes CDR1 SGHAT and CDR2 FQNNGV. The CDR3 spans 14 residues.

This clone has a single count. The chain recombines TRBV7-3 with TRBJ1-4; the match to TRBD1 covers 8 bases. The V and J ends lost 5 bases and 3 bases, in that order; junction bases with no gene match: 5. Germline loops: CDR1 SGHTA, CDR2 FQGTGA. The CDR3 sequence is 15 residues long. Here the CDR3 DNA reads TGTGCCAGCAGCGCTACAGGGGGATCTAATGAAAAACTGTTTTTT. It yields the protein CASSATGGSNEKLFF.

The V call is TRBV29-1, the J call TRBJ2-7; D is unresolved. The V gene's germline CDR1 is SQVTM and CDR2 ANQGSEA. Between the trimmed V and J ends, which lost 4 bases and 2 bases, there was a span of 12 bases. This CDR3 is built from 13 residues. This CDR3 reads CSVVDNRAYEQYF. CDR3 bases: TGCAGCGTTGTGGATAACAGAGCCTACGAGCAGTACTTC.

CDR3 sequence reads: CASRGAGTVSNQPQHF. DNA of the CDR3: TGTGCCAGCCGGGGGGCAGGGACGGTGAGCAATCAGCCCCAGCATTTT. V gene TRBV28 combines with J gene TRBJ1-5, with a weak D call TRBD1 (6 bases). CDR1 MDHEN and CDR2 SYDVKM come from the germline V gene. CDR3 size: 16 residues. Between the trimmed V and J ends, which lost 8 bases and 1 base, there was a span of 18 bases.

V and J are TRBV21-1 and TRBJ2-1; TRBD2, the table's D call, was not compared with the DNA. TRBV21-1 is a recognized pseudogene. The CDR3 is 13 amino acids. The CDR3 sequence: CASSKATGDEQFF. CDR3 nucleotide sequence: TGTGCCAGCAGCAAAGCGACCGGGGATGAGCAGTTCTTC.

The rearrangement joins TRBV28 to TRBJ2-5, with a weak D call TRBD1 (5 bases). The CDR3 spans 15 residues. The germline gives CDR1 MDHEN, CDR2 SYDVKM. V lost 6 bases, J lost 2 bases, and 16 bases lay in between. DNA of the CDR3: TGTGCCAGCAGACCCCGACAGAGACCTCAAGAGACCCAGTACTTC. Residues: CASRPRQRPQETQYF. Complete variable domain (other parts from reference TRBV28 and TRBJ2-5): DVKVTQSSRYLVKRTGEKVFLECVQDMDHENMFWYRQDPGLGLRLIYFSYDVKMKEKGDIPEGYSVSREKKERFSLILESASTNQTSMYLCASRPRQRPQETQYFGPGTRLLVL.

V gene TRBV2 combines with J gene TRBJ1-1, with TRBD1 as a possible D gene (5 bases). Trimming removed 8 bases from V and 5 bases from J, with 12 bases in between. The CDR3 runs to 12 residues. Germline CDR1 reads SNHLY; CDR2 reads FYNNEI. CDR3 sequence: CASEKGLTEAFF. CDR3 DNA sequence: TGTGCCAGCGAAAAGGGGCTGACTGAAGCTTTCTTT.

The chain has TRBV19 and TRBJ2-7; 7 bases fit TRBD1. Trimming at V came to 3 bases and at J to 0 bases, leaving 5 bases not matched to a gene. The CDR3 extends over 15 amino acids. The germline V gene has CDR1 LNHDA and CDR2 SQIVND (reference sequence). The CDR3 nucleotides are TGTGCCAGTAGTATCTCGGCAGGGGGCTCCTACGAGCAGTACTTC. It specifies CASSISAGGSYEQYF.

V is TRBV27 and J is TRBJ2-7, with D unresolved. V was shortened by 2 bases and J by 1 base, with 12 bases between the two germline ends. The CDR3 spans 15 residues. The V gene's germline CDR1 is MNHEY and CDR2 SMNVEV (reference sequence). The DNA of the CDR3 is TGTGCCAGCAGTTTAATAGCATTCGAGTCCTACGAGCAGTACTTC. This codes for CASSLIAFESYEQYF.